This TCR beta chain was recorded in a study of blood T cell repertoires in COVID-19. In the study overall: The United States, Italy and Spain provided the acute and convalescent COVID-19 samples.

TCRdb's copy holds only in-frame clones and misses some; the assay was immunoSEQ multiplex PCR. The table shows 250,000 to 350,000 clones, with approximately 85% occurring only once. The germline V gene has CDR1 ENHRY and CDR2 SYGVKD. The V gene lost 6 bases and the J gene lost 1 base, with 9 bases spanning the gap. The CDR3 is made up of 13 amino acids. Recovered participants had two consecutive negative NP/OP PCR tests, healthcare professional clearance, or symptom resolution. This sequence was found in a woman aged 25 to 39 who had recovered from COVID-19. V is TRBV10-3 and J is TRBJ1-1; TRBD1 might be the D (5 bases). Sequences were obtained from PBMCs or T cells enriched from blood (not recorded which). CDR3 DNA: TGTGCCATCAGCGTGACAGAGAACACTGAAGCTTTCTTT. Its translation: CAISVTENTEAFF.